Sequencing of this TCR beta chain was carried out in a study of blood T cell repertoires in COVID-19. In the study overall: COVID-19 samples from acute and convalescent phases originated in the United States, Italy and Spain.

The CDR3 is 16 amino acids. The data were produced by immunoSEQ multiplex PCR, yet TCRdb's version contains in-frame clones alone and is incomplete. Among 110,000 to 150,000 clones listed, under 80% were seen once. The TCR originated in a man at least 80 years old with acute or convalescent COVID-19. The chain is built from TRBV21-1 and TRBJ1-5. TRBV21-1 is a listed pseudogene. The material sequenced was peripheral blood. In nucleotides, the CDR3 is TGTGCCAGCAGCCCCGCCCCCCTGCGGGGAGGCCAGCCCCAGCATTTT. Its protein is CASSPAPLRGGQPQHF.